Below are 27 T cell receptor beta chains sequenced from a single sample in a study of spatial heterogeneity in lung cancer. TCRdb recomputed calls from the 5' RACE reads with MiXCR, one row per CDR3 protein. Among roughly 72,000 distinct CDR3 sequences listed, 8% to 10% were seen once. The sample's time point: blood at routine non-recurrence follow-up after resection. The sequencing used PBMCs, collected at follow-up. These receptors were taken from a female donor with early-stage non-small cell lung cancer.

The CDR3 nucleotides are TGTGCCAGCAGGGGAGGAAGCTCCTACAATGAGCAGTTCTTC. Its translation is CASRGGSSYNEQFF. The chain carries TRBV12-3 or TRBV12-4 and TRBJ2-1, with D possibly matching TRBD2 (6 bases). Trimming left V 6 bases short and J 0 bases short, with 9 bases between. There are 14 residues in the CDR3.

The chain combines TRBV5-1 with TRBJ2-7; 7 nucleotides match TRBD2. Germline CDR1 SGHRS, CDR2 YFSETQ. The CDR3 has 16 residues. V lost 1 base and J lost 6; bases outside the gene matches: 13. The CDR3, as DNA: TGCGCCAGCAGCTTGACGGGAGCGGGACGCCCCATCGAGCAGTACTTC. Translated, it gives CASSLTGAGRPIEQYF.

This clonotype was seen more than once but under ten times. V gene TRBV12-3 or TRBV12-4 combines with J gene TRBJ2-3; possible D gene TRBD2, 6 bases. The CDR3 has 15 residues. V dropped 9 bases and J dropped 0 bases, with 16 bases sitting between them. The CDR3 is CASRPGTLSTDTQYF. DNA for the CDR3: TGTGCCAGTCGCCCCGGGACTCTTAGCACAGATACGCAGTATTTT.

For this clonotype: A much larger clone sits a single nucleotide away, making a read error possible. For the CDR3, the DNA is TGCGCCAGCAGCCCCTCCCGGGACTATAGTGGCTACACCTTC. Translated: CASSPSRDYSGYTF. The J gene is TRBJ1-2, the V gene TRBV5-1, with D perhaps matching TRBD1 (5 bases). CDR1 and CDR2 from the germline V gene are SGHRS and YFSETQ. This CDR3 is built from 14 residues. Deletions cut 4 bases from V and 7 bases from J, with 17 bases between.

This clonotype was detected many times. This chain connects TRBV4-2 to TRBJ1-2, with a weak D call TRBD1 (5 bases). Trimming removed 0 bases at V and 4 bases at J, with 15 bases between. CDR3 length equals 16 residues. Germline V gene data show CDR1 as LGHNA and CDR2 as YNFKEQ. DNA of the CDR3: TGTGCCAGCAGCCAAGATCCCCGGGGCAGTATCTATGGCTACACCTTC. Encoded protein: CASSQDPRGSIYGYTF.

This clonotype appeared many times. The J gene is TRBJ2-2, the V gene TRBV6-5; D unclear. The CDR3 loop spans 13 amino acids. Germline CDR1 is MNHEY and CDR2 is SVGAGI. The V end lost 8 bases, the J end lost 5 bases, and 12 bases lay between the germline ends. The CDR3 reads CASGAHTTGELFF. The DNA for the CDR3 is TGTGCCAGCGGAGCTCACACAACCGGGGAGCTGTTTTTT.

This clonotype showed up many times. This chain connects TRBV6-2 or TRBV6-3 to TRBJ2-5; no clear D. Germline CDR1 MNHEY, CDR2 SVGEGT. The V end lost 4 bases, the J end lost 7 bases, and 13 bases lay between the germline ends. The CDR3 totals 13 residues. CDR3 loop: CASSWSDPRTQYF. Here the CDR3 DNA reads TGTGCCAGCAGTTGGTCAGACCCCAGGACCCAGTACTTC.

The chain uses TRBV6-1 and TRBJ1-5, with D possibly matching TRBD1 (5 bases). Germline V gene data show CDR1 as MNHNS and CDR2 as SASEGT. The CDR3 extends over 13 amino acids. V was shortened by 7 bases and J by 0 bases, with 7 bases between the two germline ends. CDR3 DNA: TGTGCCAGCATGGGGCTTAGCAATCAGCCCCAGCATTTT. Amino acids: CASMGLSNQPQHF.

This clonotype was seen repeatedly, ten times or more. J is TRBJ2-7 and V is TRBV29-1; no clear D gene. There are 11 residues in the CDR3. Germline V gives CDR1 SQVTM, CDR2 ANQGSEA. V shed 5 bases and J shed 2 bases, with 7 bases lying between them. CDR3 amino acids: CSVRAAYEQYF. The CDR3 DNA follows: TGCAGCGTTAGGGCGGCCTACGAGCAGTACTTC.

V is TRBV11-2 and J is TRBJ2-1; possible D gene TRBD1, 5 bases. CDR3 size: 12 residues. Trimming took off 8 bases at V and 5 bases at J, with 10 bases between the two ends. CDR1 is SGHAT, CDR2 FQNNGV, per germline. The CDR3 DNA reads TGTGCCAGCCGCGGCAGGGACAATGAGCAGTTCTTC. Encoded protein: CASRGRDNEQFF.

At least ten counts were recorded for this clonotype. The rearrangement uses TRBV5-1 and TRBJ2-7; the D gene is possibly TRBD2 (5 bases). In germline, CDR1 is SGHRS, CDR2 YFSETQ. This CDR3 spans 14 amino acids. The germline V and J ends were trimmed by 4 bases and 2 bases, with 13 bases remaining between them. Written as DNA, the CDR3 is TGCGCCAGCAGCCCTACCGGGAACACCTACGAGCAGTACTTC. The encoded protein is CASSPTGNTYEQYF. The variable domain in full, completed from reference TRBV5-1 and TRBJ2-7, reads KAGVTQTPRYLIKTRGQQVTLSCSPISGHRSVSWYQQTPGQGLQFLFEYFSETQRNKGNFPGRFSGRQFSNSRSEMNVSTLELGDSALYLCASSPTGNTYEQYFGPGTRLTVT.

The rearrangement links TRBV7-9 to TRBJ1-5; tentative D call: TRBD1 (6 bases). The CDR3 totals 16 residues. Per the germline V gene, CDR1 is SEHNR and CDR2 is FQNEAQ (reference sequence). Deletions cut 1 base from V and 6 bases from J, with 16 bases between. The CDR3 here is CASSLGRPGVSQPQHF. In DNA form, the CDR3 reads TGTGCCAGCAGCTTAGGCCGCCCAGGGGTGAGTCAGCCCCAGCATTTT.

This clonotype was found many times. The chain employs TRBV5-1 and TRBJ2-1, with a possible D match to TRBD2 (5 bases). The V gene lost 10 bases and the J gene lost 2 bases, with 19 bases spanning the gap. CDR3 length equals 15 residues. Looked up from germline, CDR1 is SGHRS and CDR2 is YFSETQ. The chain's CDR3 is CAGSLAPGTYNEQFF. In DNA form, the CDR3 reads TGCGCCGGGTCCTTGGCCCCGGGGACCTACAATGAGCAGTTCTTC.

This clonotype was counted ten times or more. V gene TRBV5-5 combines with J gene TRBJ1-1; possible D gene TRBD1, 5 bases. Germline V gene data show CDR1 as SGHKS and CDR2 as YYEKEE (reference sequence). This CDR3 has 14 residues. The germline V and J ends were trimmed by 3 bases and 1 base, with 10 bases remaining between them. The CDR3 here is CASSSPTGNTEAFF. In nucleotides, the CDR3 is TGTGCCAGCAGCTCGCCCACAGGGAACACTGAAGCTTTCTTT.

In this sample, this clonotype turned up many times. The J gene is TRBJ1-2, the V gene TRBV11-2, with D perhaps matching TRBD1 (5 bases). Trimming stripped 3 bases from V and 4 bases from J, with 18 bases between. The CDR3 spans 16 residues. The germline V gene has CDR1 SGHAT and CDR2 FQNNGV. In DNA form, the CDR3 reads TGTGCCAGCAGCTTTGCTGATGGGGGTATGGTCTATGGCTACACCTTC. This codes for CASSFADGGMVYGYTF.

This clonotype was seen repeatedly, ten times or more. The junction departs from germline at one end; a sequencing error may be responsible. This sequence joins TRBV28 and TRBJ2-5; D tentatively fits TRBD1 or TRBD2 (6 bases each). This CDR3 is 13 amino acids long. The germline gives CDR1 MDHEN, CDR2 SYDVKM. The CDR3 sequence: CTSEGDLKETQYF. The CDR3 DNA reads as TGTACCAGCGAGGGGGACTTAAAAGAGACCCAGTACTTC.

This clonotype showed up many times. V gene TRBV12-3 or TRBV12-4 combines with J gene TRBJ1-5; D not certain. Trimming took 6 bases from V and 2 from J, leaving 14 bases between them. The length of the CDR3 is 15 residues. The CDR3 region is CASSLEGKGNQPQHF. The CDR3 DNA is TGTGCCAGCAGCCTGGAAGGGAAGGGCAATCAGCCCCAGCATTTT.

This clonotype was counted at least ten times. This chain links TRBV3-1 with TRBJ1-2; D may be TRBD1 (5 bases). V lost 0 bases, J lost 6 bases, and 8 bases lay in between. CDR3 length: 13 residues. Germline CDR1 reads LGHDT; CDR2 reads YNNKEL (reference sequence). The CDR3 sequence: CASSQDRGDGYTF. Written as DNA, the CDR3 is TGTGCCAGCAGCCAAGATCGGGGGGATGGCTACACCTTC.

This clonotype was counted many times. The chain has TRBV5-1 and TRBJ2-5, with D unclear. This CDR3 contains 14 residues. Per the germline V gene, CDR1 is SGHRS and CDR2 is YFSETQ. V lost 4 bases, J lost 1 base, and 11 bases lay in between. The CDR3 sequence: CASSQELLQETQYF. For the CDR3, the DNA is TGCGCCAGCAGCCAGGAACTCCTCCAAGAGACCCAGTACTTC.

The table lists this clonotype with a few counts. The chain recombines TRBV5-1 with TRBJ1-2, with D possibly being TRBD1 (6 bases). CDR1 is SGHRS and CDR2 is YFSETQ in the germline V gene. The CDR3 extends over 13 amino acids. With 7 bases removed from V and 6 bases from J, the gap between germline ends came to 16 bases. The CDR3 bases are TGCGCCAGCGGGGTACAGGGAGCAAATGGCTACACCTTC. Translated: CASGVQGANGYTF.

This clonotype came up many times. The J gene is TRBJ2-5, the V gene TRBV4-2, with 8 bases that match TRBD2. The CDR3 sequence is 18 residues long. Trimming at V came to 1 base and at J to 2 bases, leaving 12 bases not matched to a gene. Germline V gene sequence: CDR1 LGHNA, CDR2 YNFKEQ. CDR3 amino acids: CASSQGLTSGGSQETQYF. The CDR3 DNA follows: TGTGCCAGCAGCCAAGGATTAACTAGCGGAGGAAGTCAAGAGACCCAGTACTTC.

This clonotype appeared many times. The rearrangement links TRBV28 to TRBJ2-7, with 10 bases lining up with TRBD1. Germline CDR1 and CDR2: MDHEN and SYDVKM. J gave up 6 bases and V 4 bases, and 9 bases lay outside the gene matches. CDR3 length equals 15 residues. CDR3 residues: CASSSGGTGVVEQYF. The DNA for the CDR3 is TGTGCCAGCAGTTCTGGGGGGACAGGGGTTGTCGAGCAGTACTTC.

The table lists this clonotype with many counts. The chain uses TRBV12-3 or TRBV12-4 and TRBJ2-2, with D perhaps matching TRBD1 (6 bases). The CDR3 extends over 14 amino acids. V lost 6 bases, J lost 1 base, and 9 bases lay in between. Here the CDR3 reads CASRRGQNTGELFF. The CDR3 DNA reads TGTGCCAGCAGAAGGGGACAGAACACCGGGGAGCTGTTTTTT.

In this sample, this clonotype turned up a few times. This rearrangement joins TRBV20-1 to TRBJ2-7, with TRBD2 as a possible D gene (6 bases). In germline, CDR1 is DFQATT, CDR2 SNEGSKA (reference sequence). V was pared by 3 bases and J by 5 bases, with 11 bases between. The CDR3 has 12 residues. CDR3 residues: CSASGRVNEQYF. CDR3 DNA sequence: TGCAGTGCTAGCGGGAGAGTTAACGAGCAGTACTTC.

The gene calls are TRBV28 and TRBJ2-7; TRBD1 matches 7 bases. CDR3 length equals 16 residues. The V and J ends lost 6 bases and 4 bases, in that order; junction bases with no gene match: 15. Germline loops: CDR1 MDHEN, CDR2 SYDVKM. CDR3 residues: CASREASRRGYYEQYF. DNA of the CDR3: TGTGCCAGCAGGGAAGCCTCCCGCAGGGGGTATTACGAGCAGTACTTC.

The chain joins TRBV5-1 to TRBJ1-4; 8 positions match TRBD1. After removal of 4 bases from V and 12 bases from J, the junction contained 11 bases not matched to a gene. CDR1 is SGHRS, CDR2 YFSETQ, per germline. The CDR3 has 14 amino acids. CDR3 loop: CASSGGTGEKQLFF. In nucleotides, the CDR3 is TGCGCCAGCAGCGGCGGGACAGGCGAAAAACAACTGTTTTTT.

This clonotype was observed many times. The chain combines TRBV7-8 with TRBJ1-2; 8 bases agree with TRBD1. Germline values: CDR1 SGHVS, CDR2 FQNEAQ. V lost 4 bases to trimming and J lost 4 bases; unmatched junction nucleotides: 5. This CDR3 spans 14 amino acids. The CDR3 sequence is CASSSRGLSYGYTF. The CDR3 DNA follows: TGTGCCAGCAGCTCCAGGGGGCTTTCCTATGGCTACACCTTC.